This T cell receptor (beta chain) comes out of a study of beta chain features in type 1 diabetes. Expressed TCRB transcripts were sequenced because the isolated RNA had all been reverse transcribed beforehand. The assay was immunoSEQ multiplex PCR, and TCRdb's table has in-frame clones only and misses some. The table shows roughly 400,000 clones, with approximately 15% occurring only once. The CDR3 has 16 residues. V shed 3 bases, J shed 6 bases, and the junction held 9 bases outside the gene matches. CDR1 and CDR2 (germline): SNHLY, FYNNEI. The origin of this receptor is a woman under 30 in good health. Sequences were obtained from naive CD4+ T cells from blood. The V gene is TRBV2, the J gene TRBJ1-5; 9 bases map to TRBD1. CDR3 region: CASSDTQGARVQPQHF. In nucleotides, the CDR3 is TGTGCCAGCAGTGATACACAGGGGGCGCGGGTTCAGCCCCAGCATTTT.